The rows below give T cell receptor beta chains drawn from one sample of a study of vaccination effects on CD4 cells after COVID-19. These receptors lack a known antigen. Clones were read by immunoSEQ multiplex PCR, and TCRdb kept only the in-frame ones, dropping some. Found here are 67,000 or so clones, 70% to 90% of them singletons; the top ten hold around 1.3%. The starting material was CD4+ T cells from PBMCs cultured with HCoV-229E spike peptides, obtained after COVID-19 vaccination. The origin of the receptors is a human donor who received a COVID-19 vaccine. The CDR3 runs from the conserved cysteine through the conserved F or W. D genes are given only for firm matches. Clone sizes are given selectively: once, few, many, or a class where the clone is expanded.

size: few; J: TRBJ1-5; D: .; V: TRBV4-2; length: 15; CDR3: CASSLEPDSNQPQHF
size: .; J: TRBJ2-1; D: TRBD2; V: TRBV18; length: 15; CDR3: CASSPSAGGDGEQFF
size: .; J: TRBJ2-2; D: .; V: TRBV9; length: 14; CDR3: CASSPNFGTGELFF
size: once; J: TRBJ2-6; D: .; V: TRBV29-1; length: 14; CDR3: CSAGGGSGANVLTF
size: .; J: TRBJ1-1; D: .; V: TRBV10-3; length: 13; CDR3: CAIRGDLNTEAFF
size: .; J: TRBJ1-1; D: .; V: TRBV7-3; length: 14; CDR3: CASSPSRMNTEAFF
size: .; J: TRBJ2-2; D: .; V: TRBV7-9; length: 12; CDR3: CASSLSGGELFF
size: .; J: TRBJ1-6; D: TRBD1; V: TRBV5-5; length: 16; CDR3: CASSRGVGQGTSPLHF
size: .; J: TRBJ2-1; D: .; V: TRBV24-1; length: 15; CDR3: CATSDSTGPGNEQFF
size: .; J: TRBJ2-2; D: .; V: TRBV2; length: 14; CDR3: CASIVDRNTGELFF
size: .; J: TRBJ2-1; D: .; V: TRBV12-3/TRBV12-4; length: 13; CDR3: CASSLGTFYEQFF
size: few; J: TRBJ2-3; D: .; V: TRBV10-1; length: 14; CDR3: CASSESRSTDTQYF
size: .; J: TRBJ2-5; D: TRBD1; V: TRBV7-3; length: 14; CDR3: CASSVDRGQETQYF
size: once; J: TRBJ2-2; D: .; V: TRBV7-8; length: 15; CDR3: CASSPGSPRTGELFF
size: .; J: TRBJ2-2; D: .; V: TRBV12-3/TRBV12-4; length: 13; CDR3: CASSLRGAGELFF
size: .; J: TRBJ1-2; D: .; V: TRBV18; length: 13; CDR3: CASSSDSNYGYTF
size: .; J: TRBJ2-5; D: TRBD1; V: TRBV7-3; length: 15; CDR3: CASSSGQGPRETQYF
size: .; J: TRBJ2-2; D: .; V: TRBV4-1; length: 14; CDR3: CASSQAQNDGELFF
size: .; J: TRBJ1-5; D: TRBD1; V: TRBV4-3; length: 14; CDR3: CASSQTTGNQPQHF
size: few; J: TRBJ2-5; D: .; V: TRBV6-1; length: 15; CDR3: CASSDGPATQETQYF
size: .; J: TRBJ1-4; D: .; V: TRBV6-5; length: 15; CDR3: CASSFTLTTNEKLFF
size: .; J: TRBJ1-5; D: TRBD1; V: TRBV28; length: 12; CDR3: CASSYIRDRQHF
size: .; J: TRBJ1-6; D: .; V: TRBV6-4; length: 17; CDR3: CASTSPGGEAYNSPLHF
size: .; J: TRBJ1-4; D: TRBD1; V: TRBV6-6; length: 16; CDR3: CASSYSRDSLNEKLFF
size: .; J: TRBJ2-5; D: .; V: TRBV15; length: 13; CDR3: CATSGGVQETQYF
size: .; J: TRBJ1-4; D: .; V: TRBV6-2/TRBV6-3; length: 14; CDR3: CASSVGGANEKLFF
size: .; J: TRBJ2-5; D: .; V: TRBV10-3; length: 12; CDR3: CAISSYQETQYF
size: once; J: TRBJ2-5; D: .; V: TRBV13; length: 14; CDR3: CASAGPTTQETQYF